The rows below give T cell receptor beta chains drawn from one sample of a study of blood T cell repertoires in COVID-19. The repertoire was sequenced with immunoSEQ multiplex PCR; TCRdb's copy has only in-frame clones and lacks some. This sample has over 120,000 clones; roughly 89% occur once, and the top ten carry under 3%. Sequences were obtained from peripheral blood. Receptors originate from a man aged 55 to 70 with active or convalescent COVID-19. CDR3s include the opening cysteine and the closing phenylalanine or tryptophan. The D gene is left open where the match is weak. Some rows mark clone size as missing; the rest say once, few, many or name a class of expanded clone.

V gene	D gene	J gene	clone size	CDR3 protein	CDR3 DNA
TRBV28	-	TRBJ2-7	-	CASSLVQGYLEQYF	TGTGCCAGCAGTTTGGTACAGGGCTATTTAGAGCAGTACTTC
TRBV5-1	-	TRBJ1-6	-	CASSSQGQSNSPLHF	TGCGCCAGCAGCTCTCAGGGGCAGAGTAATTCACCCCTCCACTTT
TRBV24-1	TRBD2	TRBJ2-3	-	CATRGAGGADTQYF	TGTGCCACCAGGGGAGCGGGGGGGGCAGATACGCAGTATTTT
TRBV27	-	TRBJ2-7	-	CASSLFGQGTYEQYF	TGTGCCAGCTCACTATTTGGGCAGGGCACCTACGAGCAGTACTTC
TRBV4-1	-	TRBJ1-3	medium-sized	CASSQDPEGVGSGNTIYF	TGCGCCAGCAGCCAAGACCCCGAGGGGGTCGGGTCTGGAAACACCATATATTTT
TRBV10-3	TRBD2	TRBJ2-7	-	CAISESRGSSGTHEQYF	TGTGCCATCAGTGAGTCGCGTGGGTCTAGCGGGACACACGAGCAGTACTTC
TRBV10-3	TRBD2	TRBJ2-1	once	CAISDGTSRDEQFF	TGTGCCATCAGTGATGGGACTAGTCGGGATGAGCAGTTCTTC
TRBV9	-	TRBJ1-2	-	CASSVATGANYGYTF	TGTGCCAGCAGCGTAGCGACAGGCGCTAACTATGGCTACACCTTC
TRBV18	-	TRBJ2-1	once	CASSPILIGDEQFF	TGTGCCAGCTCACCAATACTAATCGGGGATGAGCAGTTCTTC
TRBV24-1	TRBD2	TRBJ2-3	once	CATSDTGSSGRGTDTQYF	TGTGCCACCAGTGATACCGGAAGTAGCGGGAGGGGCACAGATACGCAGTATTTT
TRBV28	-	TRBJ1-4	-	CASTTHRDEKLFF	TGTGCCAGCACAACTCACAGGGATGAAAAACTGTTTTTT
TRBV3-1/TRBV3-2	-	TRBJ1-1	-	CASSPKPGRNTEAFF	TGTGCCAGCAGCCCTAAACCGGGTCGCAACACTGAAGCTTTCTTT
TRBV28	-	TRBJ1-5	-	CASSPQGASQPQHF	TGTGCCAGCAGTCCACAGGGAGCGAGTCAGCCCCAGCATTTT
TRBV27	-	TRBJ2-5	-	CASRAWGRFQETQYF	TGTGCCAGCAGGGCATGGGGCCGATTCCAAGAGACCCAGTACTTC
TRBV28	-	TRBJ1-6	-	CASSIGGSSYNSPLHF	TGTGCCAGCAGTATCGGGGGTAGCTCCTATAATTCACCCCTCCACTTT
TRBV24-1	TRBD2	TRBJ2-7	once	CATSDPGTSGSYEQYF	TGTGCCACCAGTGACCCTGGGACTAGCGGATCCTACGAGCAGTACTTC
TRBV6-5	-	TRBJ2-7	-	CASSLGTTGSYEQYF	TGTGCCAGCAGTCTAGGGACAACGGGGAGTTACGAGCAGTACTTC
TRBV28	TRBD2	TRBJ2-3	-	CASSFPVASGRVDTQYF	TGTGCCAGCAGTTTCCCCGTGGCTAGCGGGAGGGTAGATACGCAGTATTTT
TRBV5-1	TRBD2	TRBJ2-5	-	CASSLALAGRETQYF	TGCGCCAGCAGCTTGGCGCTAGCGGGGAGAGAGACCCAGTACTTC
TRBV4-1	TRBD2	TRBJ2-3	-	CASSQRPGTSGTDTQYF	TGCGCCAGCAGCCAGCGACCCGGGACTAGCGGCACAGATACGCAGTATTTT
TRBV24-1	-	TRBJ2-7	-	CATSDAQGGGGSYEQYF	TGTGCCACCAGTGATGCCCAGGGGGGAGGAGGCTCCTACGAGCAGTACTTC
TRBV10-3	TRBD2	TRBJ2-1	-	CAISSGASYNEQFF	TGTGCCATCAGTAGCGGGGCCTCCTACAATGAGCAGTTCTTC
TRBV5-5	-	TRBJ1-1	once	CASSQGTLNTEAFF	TGTGCCAGCAGCCAAGGGACACTGAACACTGAAGCTTTCTTT
TRBV7-8	-	TRBJ2-3	few	CASSEQPWDTQYF	TGTGCCAGCAGCGAACAACCCTGGGATACGCAGTATTTT
TRBV4-2	-	TRBJ2-3	-	CASSQDPRVSTDTQYF	TGTGCCAGCAGCCAAGATCCGCGTGTTAGCACAGATACGCAGTATTTT
TRBV5-1	-	TRBJ1-3	-	CASSSDSSSKNTIYF	TGCGCCAGCAGCTCGGACAGCTCAAGCAAAAACACCATATATTTT
TRBV2	-	TRBJ1-3	-	CASSVESTYSGNTIYF	TGTGCCAGCAGTGTAGAAAGTACTTACTCTGGAAACACCATATATTTT
TRBV27	-	TRBJ1-1	-	CASSFEYRVDTEAFF	TGTGCCAGCAGTTTTGAATACAGGGTAGACACTGAAGCTTTCTTT
TRBV18	TRBD1	TRBJ1-2	-	CASSPGQGEGYGYTF	TGTGCCAGCTCTCCCGGACAGGGAGAAGGCTATGGCTACACCTTC
TRBV29-1	-	TRBJ2-7	-	CSLSYEQYF	TGCAGCTTATCCTACGAGCAGTACTTC
TRBV30	TRBD1	TRBJ1-1	-	CAWSARDRGRWTEAFF	TGTGCCTGGAGTGCCCGGGACAGGGGGCGATGGACTGAAGCTTTCTTT
TRBV5-4	-	TRBJ2-2	-	CASSPAGTSNTGELFF	TGTGCCAGCAGCCCGGCGGGGACCTCGAACACCGGGGAGCTGTTTTTT
TRBV19	TRBD2	TRBJ2-5	few	CASSETSGALVETQYF	TGTGCCAGTAGTGAGACTAGCGGAGCCCTCGTGGAGACCCAGTACTTC
TRBV11-2	-	TRBJ1-5	-	CASSRGSPNQPQHF	TGTGCCAGCAGTCGGGGGTCCCCCAATCAGCCCCAGCATTTT
TRBV27	TRBD2	TRBJ2-3	-	CASSSSGLAGSIADTQYF	TGTGCCAGCAGTTCCTCGGGACTAGCGGGATCTATCGCAGATACGCAGTATTTT
TRBV28	TRBD1	TRBJ1-1	-	CASSLLGQGGTEAFF	TGTGCCAGCAGTTTACTCGGACAGGGGGGCACTGAAGCTTTCTTT
TRBV24-1	TRBD1	TRBJ1-2	-	CATSDDNRGPNYGYTF	TGTGCCACCAGTGATGACAACAGGGGCCCTAACTATGGCTACACCTTC
TRBV6-4	-	TRBJ2-3	-	CASSPNTDTQYF	TGTGCCAGCAGTCCTAATACAGATACGCAGTATTTT
TRBV5-1	-	TRBJ1-4	-	CASSWGGPTNEKLFF	TGCGCCAGCAGCTGGGGCGGTCCAACTAATGAAAAACTGTTTTTT
TRBV7-9	TRBD1	TRBJ2-3	-	CASSSTGGPTDTQYF	TGTGCCAGCAGCTCGACAGGGGGCCCCACAGATACGCAGTATTTT
TRBV4-1	-	TRBJ1-2	-	CASSQAPGNYGYTF	TGCGCCAGCAGCCAAGCACCCGGGAACTATGGCTACACCTTC